This TCR beta chain was recovered during a study of shared clonotypes between healthy human individuals. TCRdb keeps only in-frame clones here, not all; method: immunoSEQ multiplex PCR. Of a few hundred thousand clones in the sample, about 97% were seen once. The CDR3 is 15 residues long. Input material: memory CD8+ T cells sorted from blood. Described subset: CD45RO+ cells pooled with CCR7-negative TemRA cells. The rearrangement joins TRBV12-1 to TRBJ2-1. TRBV12-1 is noted as a pseudogene. The receptor comes from a man aged 25 to 40 in good health. The CDR3 DNA sequence: TGTGCCAGCAGCTTTCCAGGAGTTACAAACAATGAGCAGTTCTTC. Translated: CASSFPGVTNNEQFF.